This T cell receptor beta chain was recorded in a study of T cells after yellow fever vaccination. UMIs were added to TCR cDNA along with a universal primer site when it was made by 5'RACE template switching. TCRdb redid the calling of the 5' RACE reads with MiXCR, one entry per CDR3 protein. The repertoire has 350,000 to 550,000 distinct CDR3 sequences, around a sixth of them found once; the top ten carry 15% to 20%. In its sample, this clonotype was seen many times. No antigen is known for it. The study's findings and limits: The secondary response showed a weaker magnitude and a faster peak, day 5 versus 15. The presence of abundant clonotypes contaminating from the bulk population was possible in FACS-sorted repertoires.

V lost 7 bases and J lost 0, with 12 bases in between. In germline, CDR1 is DFQATT, CDR2 SNEGSKA (reference sequence). CDR3 length: 13 amino acids. The receptor's source is a man younger than 30 who received the YFV17D yellow fever vaccine. The sequences come from PBMCs, collected before the yellow fever booster vaccination. The V and J genes are TRBV20-1 and TRBJ2-5, with D perhaps TRBD1 (6 bases). The CDR3 DNA reads as TGCAGTGTCATCAGACAGGACCAAGAGACCCAGTACTTC. It codes for CSVIRQDQETQYF.